A single sample gave rise to the 22 T cell receptor beta chains below, sequenced in a study of blood T cells in healthy people across ages (dated by TCRdb to the mid-2010s). Library preparation used 5' RACE. For sequencing, an Illumina HiSeq 2500 was employed. A second 7 to 11 cycle PCR used a sample-barcoded 5' primer and a J-beta primer mix. In TCRdb, the public reads were trimmed at Q25 with fastp and aligned with MiXCR, with productive beta chains retained. CDR3 protein duplicates are merged, each entry listing the most common genes and DNA. The sample contains around 990,000 distinct CDR3 sequences, around two fifths of them found a single time. About an eighth of the sample belongs to the ten largest clones. Sequences were obtained from blood. Every receptor here comes from a man between 18 and 35 years old in good health.

The chain joins TRBV20-1 to TRBJ2-1, with D maybe TRBD1 (6 bases). In germline, CDR1 is DFQATT, CDR2 SNEGSKA (reference sequence). The CDR3 is made up of 14 amino acids. V shed 6 bases and J shed 2 bases, with 14 bases lying between them. The CDR3 nucleotides read TGCAGTGCGAGTGCGCAGGGGCCCTACAATGAGCAGTTCTTC. The encoded protein is CSASAQGPYNEQFF.

V is TRBV9 and J is TRBJ1-2, with D maybe TRBD1 (5 bases). V gave up 3 bases and J gave up 6 bases, with 21 bases separating them. Germline V gene sequence: CDR1 SGDLS, CDR2 YYNGEE. This CDR3 spans 16 amino acids. The DNA of the CDR3 is TGTGCCAGCAGCGAGTTCGGCAGGGCTGTCTACGATGGCTACACCTTC. Amino acid sequence: CASSEFGRAVYDGYTF. The whole variable domain, filled in from reference TRBV9 and TRBJ1-2, reads DSGVTQTPKHLITATGQRVTLRCSPRSGDLSVYWYQQSLDQGLQFLIQYYNGEERAKGNILERFSAQQFPDLHSELNLSSLELGDSALYFCASSEFGRAVYDGYTFGSGTRLTVV.

This clonotype appeared a few times. The rearrangement uses TRBV5-1 and TRBJ2-3; 8 nucleotides agree with TRBD2. Germline-derived CDR1 and CDR2 are SGHRS and YFSETQ. The CDR3 is 14 amino acids. The V segment lost 6 bases and the J segment 1 base; nucleotides outside the gene matches: 4. As DNA, the CDR3 is TGCGCCAGCAATCCAGCGGGGGGCACAGATACGCAGTATTTT. The encoded protein is CASNPAGGTDTQYF.

In the case of this clonotype: This sequence may be a read error, since a much larger clone differs from it by one base. V usage is TRBV20-1 and J usage is TRBJ2-3; D might be TRBD2 (5 bases). The CDR3 covers 14 residues. The germline CDR1 and CDR2 sequences are DFQATT and SNEGSKA (reference sequence). V lost 6 bases and J 5 bases, leaving 18 bases between the germline ends. The DNA for the CDR3 is TGCAGTGCCCCGCCCTCCCGGGGTGGAGATACGCAGTATTTT. Amino acids: CSAPPSRGGDTQYF.

This sequence joins TRBV3-1 and TRBJ2-3; D may be TRBD1 (5 bases). Germline CDR1 reads LGHDT; CDR2 reads YNNKEL (reference sequence). Deletions cut 4 bases from V and 5 bases from J, with 19 bases between. The CDR3 has 16 residues. DNA of the CDR3: TGTGCCAGCAGCCTCCCATCAGGGTTCTCCCGAGATACGCAGTATTTT. Protein product: CASSLPSGFSRDTQYF.

V usage is TRBV4-2 and J usage is TRBJ2-1; D might be TRBD2 (6 bases). Germline V lookup: CDR1 LGHNA, CDR2 YNFKEQ. Trimming took off 0 bases at V and 6 bases at J, with 15 bases between the two ends. This CDR3 has 16 amino acids. In nucleotides, the CDR3 is TGTGCCAGCAGCCAAGACGGGGGTCCGTCTAGCAATGAGCAGTTCTTC. Translated, it gives CASSQDGGPSSNEQFF.

The gene calls are TRBV12-3 or TRBV12-4 and TRBJ2-1; D call uncertain. The ends were cut back, 6 bases at V and 4 bases at J, with 13 bases in the middle. The CDR3 extends over 14 amino acids. The CDR3 DNA sequence: TGTGCCAGCAGGGCGGATTCGGTTTACAATGAGCAGTTCTTC. Translation: CASRADSVYNEQFF.

CDR3 bases: TGTGCCAGCAGTCCACGGGACTACAATGAGCAGTACTTC. Translating it yields CASSPRDYNEQYF. The chain links TRBV6-6 to TRBJ2-7; 7 positions agree with TRBD2. The CDR3 length is 13 residues. The germline V gene has CDR1 MNHNY and CDR2 SVGAGI (reference sequence). Losses at the gene ends were 5 bases for V and 7 bases for J; bases not matched to a gene: 8.

V is TRBV20-1 and J is TRBJ2-3; 7 bases agree with TRBD1. This CDR3 has 17 residues. Trimming cost V 0 bases and J 4 bases; bases outside gene matches: 13. Germline CDR1 is DFQATT and CDR2 is SNEGSKA (reference sequence). The CDR3: CSARDPKTGTVSDTQYF. The DNA for the CDR3 is TGCAGTGCTAGAGATCCTAAAACCGGGACAGTATCAGATACGCAGTATTTT.

The chain links TRBV7-2 to TRBJ1-3; 9 bases are shared with TRBD1. The CDR3 length is 15 residues. Germline V gives CDR1 SGHTA, CDR2 FQGNSA. Germline trimming cut 7 bases from V and 4 bases from J; bases unmatched to any gene: 8. The CDR3 loop is CASIRDRDLGNTIYF. The CDR3 DNA follows: TGTGCCAGCATCCGGGACAGGGACCTAGGAAACACCATATATTTT.

The chain is built from TRBV7-8 and TRBJ2-1; 8 positions agree with TRBD1. V trimming: 5 bases; J trimming: 6 bases; junction bases outside the gene matches: 9. CDR3 length: 15 amino acids. The germline gives CDR1 SGHVS, CDR2 FQNEAQ. CDR3: CASSQGQGFFNEQFF. The DNA for the CDR3 is TGTGCCAGCAGCCAAGGACAGGGTTTCTTCAATGAGCAGTTCTTC. Together with reference TRBV7-8 and TRBJ2-1, the CDR3 gives the full variable domain: GAGVSQSPRYKVAKRGQDVALRCDPISGHVSLFWYQQALGQGPEFLTYFQNEAQLDKSGLPSDRFFAERPEGSVSTLKIQRTQQEDSAVYLCASSQGQGFFNEQFFGPGTRLTVL.

This clonotype has a single count. This chain uses TRBV12-3 or TRBV12-4 with TRBJ2-6, with 7 bases identical to TRBD2. This CDR3 spans 18 amino acids. V shed 3 bases, J shed 0 bases, and the junction held 8 bases outside the gene matches. The DNA for the CDR3 is TGTGCCAGCAGTTTCTCGGGAGGAGATTACTCTGGGGCCAACGTCCTGACTTTC. It codes for CASSFSGGDYSGANVLTF.

This chain links TRBV4-3 with TRBJ2-1; D ambiguous. The V gene lost 0 bases and the J gene lost 4 bases, with 13 bases spanning the gap. This CDR3 contains 16 residues. Germline CDR1 and CDR2: LGHNA and YSLEER. The CDR3 sequence is CASSQDRAGRYNEQFF. CDR3 bases: TGCGCCAGCAGCCAAGATCGCGCAGGCCGATACAATGAGCAGTTCTTC.

The rearrangement joins TRBV4-2 to TRBJ1-1; D gene ambiguous. There are 16 residues in the CDR3. Between the trimmed V and J ends, which lost 0 bases and 1 base, there was a span of 12 bases. Germline V gene lookup returns CDR1 LGHNA and CDR2 YNFKEQ. The CDR3 region is CASSQDPKVGNTEAFF. CDR3 bases: TGTGCCAGCAGCCAAGATCCAAAGGTAGGGAACACTGAAGCTTTCTTT.

This clonotype was seen a few times. The chain uses TRBV11-2 and TRBJ2-3; 11 nucleotides line up with TRBD1. The V segment lost 5 bases and the J segment 1 base; nucleotides outside the gene matches: 5. The CDR3 is 16 residues long. CDR1 SGHAT and CDR2 FQNNGV come from the germline V gene. CDR3 sequence reads: CASSRTGGAGTDTQYF. The CDR3 DNA is TGTGCCAGCAGCCGGACAGGGGGCGCAGGCACAGATACGCAGTATTTT.

The chain joins TRBV7-8 to TRBJ1-1; D possibly corresponds to TRBD1 (5 bases). In germline, CDR1 is SGHVS, CDR2 FQNEAQ. V lost 1 base, J lost 1 base, and 13 bases lay in between. There are 16 residues in the CDR3. CDR3 residues: CASSLVFRQSNTEAFF. DNA of the CDR3: TGTGCCAGCAGCTTAGTTTTCCGACAGTCGAACACTGAAGCTTTCTTT.

In the case of this clonotype: At one end, the junction sequence differs from germline, possibly due to a read error. The chain has TRBV4-3 and TRBJ2-3; tentative D call: TRBD1 (5 bases). The germline V gene encodes CDR1 LGHNA and CDR2 YSLEER. This CDR3 comprises 14 residues. CDR3 in DNA: TGCGCCGGCAGCCCGTTAGAAGGGGCAGATACGCAGTATTTT. Protein product: CAGSPLEGADTQYF.

This clonotype was picked up a small number of times. The chain has TRBV20-1 and TRBJ2-7; D may be TRBD1 (6 bases). The CDR3 spans 12 residues. V was cut by 6 bases and J by 1 base, with 10 bases left in between. Germline V gene sequence: CDR1 DFQATT, CDR2 SNEGSKA (reference sequence). CDR3 protein: CSAPGQSYEQYF. CDR3 DNA sequence: TGCAGTGCCCCCGGACAGTCCTACGAGCAGTACTTC.

The chain joins TRBV29-1 to TRBJ1-1; perhaps TRBD1 as D (6 bases). Trimming left V 2 bases short and J 0 bases short, with 7 bases between. The CDR3 totals 13 residues. The germline CDR1 and CDR2 sequences are SQVTM and ANQGSEA. The CDR3 region has the DNA TGCAGCGTTGAAAACAGGGTGAACACTGAAGCTTTCTTT. As protein: CSVENRVNTEAFF.

In this sample, this clonotype turned up a few times. This sequence joins TRBV25-1 and TRBJ1-2; D is unresolved. V lost 4 bases to trimming and J lost 4 bases, with 4 bases between them. This CDR3 comprises 11 residues. Germline assignment: CDR1 MGHDK and CDR2 SYGVNS. CDR3 nucleotides: TGTGCCAGCAGTGGGCCCTATGGCTACACCTTC. Amino acid sequence: CASSGPYGYTF.

The chain uses TRBV5-1 and TRBJ2-7, with D uncertain. The CDR3 covers 14 residues. Germline-derived CDR1 and CDR2 are SGHRS and YFSETQ. Trimming stripped 2 bases from V and 3 bases from J, with 12 bases between. CDR3 nucleotides: TGCGCCAGCAGCTTCCAGCAAAGGGACTACGAGCAGTACTTC. It specifies CASSFQQRDYEQYF.

This clonotype occurred a few times. The chain has TRBV12-3 or TRBV12-4 and TRBJ2-3; D not certain. CDR3 length: 12 residues. Trimming took 7 bases from V and 6 from J, leaving 11 bases between them. CDR3: CASNPLRDTQYF. CDR3 coding DNA: TGTGCCAGCAACCCGCTCAGGGATACGCAGTATTTT.